Here is one T cell receptor beta chain with its context. These data come from a study of low-dose radiotherapy and immunotherapy resistance in tumors. Study details: Radiation delivery to Cohort 1 consisted of 0.5 Gy per fraction every 2 weeks, summing to 6.5 Gy. Every two weeks, cyclophosphamide 200 mg/m2 was infused one day before radiation plus immunotherapy.

From germline, CDR1 is LGHNT and CDR2 FRNRAP. The CDR3 length is 15 residues. The ends lost 0 bases at V and 1 base at J; junction bases unmatched: 2. Alpha and beta chains were covered, as first-strand cDNA relied on TRAV- and TRBV-specific primers. A constant-region primer paired with the V-primer adapter amplified TCRs over about 19 PCR cycles. Each CDR3 protein gets one entry after TCRdb re-called the reads with MiXCR. The sample lists 15,000 to 20,000 distinct CDR3 sequences, about two thirds occurring once. Administered to the donors were nivolumab, ipilimumab, aspirin, low-dose cyclophosphamide and low-dose radiotherapy. Those who qualified had advanced solid tumors (lacking tumor-infiltrating lymphocytes).

The receptor comes from a human donor with advanced metastatic prostate, ovarian, gallbladder or colorectal cancer (not recorded which). This table probably holds off-target reads from a library built for another chain. The J gene is TRBJ1-2, the V gene TRBV12-5; 7 bases agree with TRBD1. The CDR3 DNA reads as TGTGCTAGTGGTTTGGTTACAGGGGTTAACTATGGCTACACCTTC. The encoded protein is CASGLVTGVNYGYTF.